This T cell receptor beta chain was recovered during a study of CD8 T cells in ankylosing spondylitis. Study results and caveats: A motif of 7 to 9 highly homologous TCR beta variants was seen as apparently characteristic of ankylosing spondylitis blood.

Library preparation for TCR beta used quantitative 5'-RACE with molecular barcodes. TCRdb re-called the 5' RACE reads through MiXCR, storing one row per CDR3 protein. This sample carries 200,000 or so distinct CDR3 sequences, 15% to 20% of them seen once, and the ten largest clones take around 4.7%. This clonotype has a count of ten or more. Its antigen is still unknown. The receptor was derived from a male donor aged 10 to 30 with ankylosing spondylitis or in good health (not recorded which). The source material was blood, either unsorted or a sorted T cell fraction (not recorded which).

The CDR3, as DNA: TGTGCCAGCAGTTTAGGGGTAGCTAACACCGGGGAGCTGTTTTTT. This translates into CASSLGVANTGELFF. The chain links TRBV12-3 or TRBV12-4 to TRBJ2-2; D is unresolved. The V end lost 1 base, the J end lost 2 bases, and 8 bases lay between the germline ends. The CDR3 consists of 15 residues.